Presented here are 17 T cell receptor beta chains from one specimen sequenced in a study of T cell repertoires in cytomegalovirus infection. These receptors' antigens are unknown. TCRdb redid the calling of the reads with MiXCR, one entry per CDR3 protein. The sample records hundreds of thousands of distinct CDR3 sequences, around 31% being singletons. Sample: cultured PBMCs, taken from culture after CMV antigen stimulation. Receptors were obtained from a human donor in good health (CMV status not recorded). Some clones in this sample may be carry-over from other donors' samples.

The chain is built from TRBV24-1 and TRBJ2-1; 7 bases map to TRBD2. The CDR3 has 15 amino acids. Germline lookup yields CDR1 KGHDR and CDR2 SFDVKD. V lost 5 bases to trimming and J lost 6 bases; unmatched junction nucleotides: 9. The CDR3 nucleotides read TGTGCCACCAGTGGGGTCGAGGGCGGGAGCAATGAGCAGTTCTTC. It specifies CATSGVEGGSNEQFF.

A remark on this clonotype: Its ends do not fully match the called genes, so a read error is possible. V is TRBV7-6 and J is TRBJ2-1; D remains unclear. The CDR3 extends over 13 amino acids. Germline V lookup: CDR1 SGHVS, CDR2 FNYEAQ. DNA of the CDR3: TGTGCCAGCAGCATAGCCGACCCCAATGAGCAGTTCTTC. This translates into CASSIADPNEQFF.

J is TRBJ1-2 and V is TRBV12-3 or TRBV12-4; D possibly corresponds to TRBD1 (5 bases). The CDR3 sequence is 16 residues long. Between the trimmed V and J ends, which lost 2 bases and 5 bases, there was a span of 18 bases. CDR3 in DNA: TGTGCCAGCAGTTTAAAATTGGGTTCGGGGGGTTATGGCTACACCTTC. Translation gives CASSLKLGSGGYGYTF.

This clonotype has more than one count but fewer than ten. The chain recombines TRBV7-6 with TRBJ2-3; 9 bases map to TRBD2. The junction had 6 bases not matched to a gene; V was cut back by 1 base and J by 4 bases. The CDR3 sequence is 16 residues long. Germline CDR1 and CDR2: SGHVS and FNYEAQ. As DNA, the CDR3 is TGTGCCAGCAGCTTAGGTGCGGGGGGGCAGCCAGATACGCAGTATTTT. Translating it yields CASSLGAGGQPDTQYF.

The J gene is TRBJ2-3, the V gene TRBV4-3, with D perhaps matching TRBD2 (5 bases). This CDR3 region has 14 residues. V was pared by 0 bases and J by 11 bases, with 15 bases between. Germline V gene lookup returns CDR1 LGHNA and CDR2 YSLEER. In DNA, the CDR3 is TGCGCCAGCAGCCAAGATCTCGGACTCGAAGTGCAGTATTTT. Translating gives CASSQDLGLEVQYF.

The CDR3: CASSLQELNTEAFF. The DNA for the CDR3 is TGTGCCAGCAGTCTACAGGAATTGAACACTGAAGCTTTCTTT. The chain employs TRBV6-1 and TRBJ1-1; TRBD1 is a possible D gene (5 bases). With 5 bases removed from V and 0 bases from J, the gap between germline ends came to 10 bases. Germline loops: CDR1 MNHNS, CDR2 SASEGT. This CDR3 comprises 14 residues.

The chain uses TRBV12-3 or TRBV12-4 and TRBJ1-4; no clear D gene. The length of the CDR3 is 14 residues. Trimming removed 1 base from V and 5 bases from J, with 8 bases in between. CDR3 DNA sequence: TGTGCCAGCAGTTTAGGTCTGCAGAATGAAAAACTGTTTTTT. Translated, it gives CASSLGLQNEKLFF.

This clonotype was detected only a few times. The V gene is TRBV6-1, the J gene TRBJ2-7; TRBD2 is a possible D gene (6 bases). CDR3 length: 13 residues. Trimming removed 8 bases at V and 0 bases at J, with 11 bases between. CDR1 MNHNS and CDR2 SASEGT come from the germline V gene. CDR3 residues: CASRAGPSYEQYF. The CDR3 DNA is TGTGCCAGCCGCGCGGGGCCCTCCTACGAGCAGTACTTC.

The CDR3 sequence is CASSRETAQETQYF. The CDR3 DNA reads TGTGCCAGTAGTCGGGAGACAGCACAAGAGACCCAGTACTTC. V gene TRBV19 combines with J gene TRBJ2-5; the D gene is possibly TRBD2 (6 bases). Germline V gene data show CDR1 as LNHDA and CDR2 as SQIVND (reference sequence). The CDR3 is made up of 14 amino acids. Trimming left V 5 bases short and J 2 bases short, with 12 bases between. The full variable domain, with the rest looked up from reference TRBV19 and TRBJ2-5, is DGGITQSPKYLFRKEGQNVTLSCEQNLNHDAMYWYRQDPGQGLRLIYYSQIVNDFQKGDIAEGYSVSREKKESFPLTVTSAQKNPTAFYLCASSRETAQETQYFGPGTRLLVL.

This rearrangement joins TRBV19 to TRBJ2-2; unclear D gene. V gave up 1 base and J gave up 3 bases, with 12 bases separating them. The CDR3 extends over 16 amino acids. Per the germline V gene, CDR1 is LNHDA and CDR2 is SQIVND (reference sequence). CDR3 sequence reads: CASSIAKGVDTGELFF. The DNA of the CDR3 is TGTGCCAGTAGTATAGCTAAGGGTGTTGACACCGGGGAGCTGTTTTTT.

The table lists this clonotype with a few counts. V and J are TRBV20-1 and TRBJ1-2, with 7 bases that match TRBD1. The J segment lost 8 bases and the V segment lost 7 bases, leaving 19 bases of the junction unmatched. The germline V gene has CDR1 DFQATT and CDR2 SNEGSKA (reference sequence). The CDR3 totals 15 residues. The CDR3 reads CSGPGQTRIVSGYTF. The CDR3 nucleotides read TGCAGTGGACCGGGACAGACCCGTATCGTATCGGGCTACACCTTC.

This clonotype was counted a few times. The CDR3 loop is CASSSRRVYNEQFF. CDR3 DNA sequence: TGTGCCAGCAGCTCAAGGAGAGTCTACAATGAGCAGTTCTTC. The chain couples TRBV7-2 to TRBJ2-1; D gene unclear. The germline V gene encodes CDR1 SGHTA and CDR2 FQGNSA. This CDR3 comprises 14 residues. The V and J ends lost 4 bases and 3 bases respectively, with 10 bases between them. The entire variable domain, with the rest obtained from reference TRBV7-2 and TRBJ2-1, is as follows: GAGVSQSPSNKVTEKGKDVELRCDPISGHTALYWYRQSLGQGLEFLIYFQGNSAPDKSGLPSDRFSAERTGGSVSTLTIQRTQQEDSAVYLCASSSRRVYNEQFFGPGTRLTVL.

V usage is TRBV7-9 and J usage is TRBJ2-1; no reliable D call. V lost 4 bases and J lost 9, with 10 bases in between. The CDR3 consists of 12 residues. CDR1 SEHNR and CDR2 FQNEAQ come from the germline V gene (reference sequence). The CDR3 bases are TGTGCCAGCAGCTCCGGCGGAGCTGAGCAGTTCTTC. This codes for CASSSGGAEQFF.

Details on this clonotype: Being one base from a much bigger clone, this may be a read error. This chain links TRBV5-6 with TRBJ2-5; the D is unclear. Trimming stripped 4 bases from V and 4 bases from J, with 5 bases between. Germline V CDR1 and CDR2: SGHDT, YYEEEE. The CDR3 is made up of 11 amino acids. The CDR3 spells CASSTSETQYF. The CDR3 DNA reads TGTGCCAGCAGCACCTCAGAGACCCAGTACTTC.

A few counts support this clonotype. The rearrangement links TRBV12-3 or TRBV12-4 to TRBJ2-2; no clear D gene. V was pared by 1 base and J by 1 base, with 4 bases between. The CDR3 covers 14 residues. The CDR3 protein is CASSLDENTGELFF. The DNA for the CDR3 is TGTGCCAGCAGTTTAGATGAGAACACCGGGGAGCTGTTTTTT.

The rearrangement uses TRBV5-5 and TRBJ1-2; D uncertain. With 2 bases removed from V and 3 bases from J, the gap between germline ends came to 8 bases. Per germline, CDR1 SGHKS and CDR2 YYEKEE (reference sequence). This CDR3 is 13 amino acids long. CDR3 amino acids: CASSFLQDYGYTF. CDR3 DNA: TGTGCCAGCAGCTTCTTACAAGACTATGGCTACACCTTC.

This rearrangement joins TRBV11-2 to TRBJ2-3, with D uncertain. Trimming pared 5 bases from V and 1 base from J, leaving 19 bases between. The CDR3 spans 17 residues. The V gene's germline CDR1 is SGHAT and CDR2 FQNNGV. Here the CDR3 reads CASSPPRARQGTDTQYF. The CDR3 DNA is TGTGCCAGCAGCCCCCCCCGGGCCCGCCAGGGCACAGATACGCAGTATTTT.